This entry concerns a single T cell receptor (beta chain). No antigen is known for it. A clone one base away is much larger, so this may be a read error. This sample is part of a study of molecular identifiers for immune sequencing clone quantification. Study context: Five portions were made in replicates from RNA of roughly 20,000 or 100,000 naive CD8 cells, and four underwent sequencing. Study-wide results and caveats: Clones exceeding 20 RNA copies carried over 98% of effector molecules but under 1% of naive-cell molecules.

Construction of naive CD8 libraries employed roughly 18,000 to 1,000,000 sorted cells together with 10%, 30% or 50% RNA. Based on a CD8+CD4-CCR7+CD45RA+ profile, naive CD8 T cells were sorted. V shed 4 bases and J shed 1 base, with 16 bases lying between them. This CDR3 comprises 16 residues. Germline CDR1 and CDR2: SNHLY and FYNNEI. TCRdb ran MiXCR on the PCR reads and lists one entry per CDR3 protein. The data hold roughly 97,000 distinct CDR3 sequences, with approximately 24% observed a single time. Sequenced input: naive CD8+ T cells from blood, with Jurkat cell RNA spiked in. The subset is: FACS-sorted CD8+CD4-CCR7+CD45RA+ naive T cells. The receptor was isolated from a human donor in good health. Some libraries in this study had Jurkat cell RNA spiked in. The V and J genes are TRBV2 and TRBJ1-1; D possibly corresponds to TRBD1 (6 bases). The CDR3 coding sequence is TGTGCCAGCAGTGGCGTGGGGGGCTCATGGAACACTGAAGCTTTCTTT. Translating gives CASSGVGGSWNTEAFF. Looking up the rest from reference TRBV2 and TRBJ1-1 gives the full variable domain: EPEVTQTPSHQVTQMGQEVILRCVPISNHLYFYWYRQILGQKVEFLVSFYNNEISEKSEIFDDQFSVERPDGSNFTLKIRSTKLEDSAMYFCASSGVGGSWNTEAFFGQGTRLTVV.